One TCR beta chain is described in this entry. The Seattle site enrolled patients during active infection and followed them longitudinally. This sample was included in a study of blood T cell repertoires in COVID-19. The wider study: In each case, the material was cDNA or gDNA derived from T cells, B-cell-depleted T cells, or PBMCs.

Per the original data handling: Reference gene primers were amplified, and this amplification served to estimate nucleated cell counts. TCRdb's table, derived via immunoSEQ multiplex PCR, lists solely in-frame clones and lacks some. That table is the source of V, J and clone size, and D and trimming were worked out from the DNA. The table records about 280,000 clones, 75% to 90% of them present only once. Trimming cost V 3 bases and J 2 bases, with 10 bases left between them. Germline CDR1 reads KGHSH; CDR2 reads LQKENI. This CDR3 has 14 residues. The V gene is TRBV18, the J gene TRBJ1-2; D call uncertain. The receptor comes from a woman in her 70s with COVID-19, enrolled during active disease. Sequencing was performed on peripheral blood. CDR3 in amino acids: CASSPGRINYGYTF. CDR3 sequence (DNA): TGTGCCAGCTCACCGGGCAGAATCAACTATGGCTACACCTTC.